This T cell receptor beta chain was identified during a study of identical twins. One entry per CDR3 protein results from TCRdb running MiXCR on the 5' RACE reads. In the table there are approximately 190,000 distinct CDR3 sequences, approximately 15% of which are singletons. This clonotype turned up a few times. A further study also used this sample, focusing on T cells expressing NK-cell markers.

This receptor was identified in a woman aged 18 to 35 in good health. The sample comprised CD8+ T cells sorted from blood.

This chain's CDR3 is CASSYGLMYEQYF. Here the CDR3 DNA reads TGTGCCAGCAGTTACGGTCTGATGTACGAGCAGTACTTC. The chain joins TRBV6-2 or TRBV6-3 to TRBJ2-7; D not resolved. Per germline, CDR1 MNHEY and CDR2 SVGEGT. The CDR3 has 13 amino acids. Trimming took off 2 bases at V and 4 bases at J, with 9 bases between the two ends.